The entry below describes one T cell receptor beta chain. Its antigen is as yet unknown. The primer mix had 60 Vbeta and 13 Jbeta primers. Assay: immunoSEQ multiplex PCR; the TCRdb copy retains only in-frame clones and omits some. The sample holds approximately 240,000 clones, 82% seen once. This CDR3 has 13 residues. Germline loops: CDR1 MNHEY, CDR2 SMNVEV (reference sequence). Trimming at V came to 5 bases and at J to 3 bases, leaving 2 bases not matched to a gene. The sample belongs to a study of cytomegalovirus exposure and HLA in healthy donors. About the research overall: Previous work identified 100 million or so unique TCR beta sequences from around 170 million T cells. Findings of the study overall: Productive rates of about 87% or about 30% were seen for most TCR beta V segments in an earlier analysis. Most sequenced TCRs were rare (though some public TCRs occurred in many donors). 16,951 TCR beta sequences were associated with HLA alleles at 0.05 false discovery rate in a later analysis.

The sample consisted of PBMCs. The chain uses TRBV27 and TRBJ1-1; TRBD1 aligns across 8 bases. The receptor was derived from a woman in her thirties or forties in good health and CMV-seropositive. This CDR3 is CASSQQGDTEAFF. CDR3 in DNA: TGTGCCAGCAGTCAACAGGGGGACACTGAAGCTTTCTTT.